This is a list of T cell receptor beta chains from one sample in a study of blood T cell repertoires in COVID-19. TCRdb keeps only in-frame clones here, not all; method: immunoSEQ multiplex PCR. The sample shows approximately 210,000 clones, about four fifths of them seen only once. Material: peripheral blood. The receptors were sampled from a woman aged 45-65 years with active or convalescent COVID-19. Each CDR3 is given with its conserved first and last residue.

v_call,cdr3_aa
TRBV5-1,CASSLATSAYNSPLHF
TRBV4-2,CASSQSLGGSSGNTIYF
TRBV5-1,CASSLNGGGRASHEQFF
TRBV3-1/TRBV3-2,CASSQSSGGGLQFF
TRBV6-5,CAGQDSFNQPQHF
TRBV11-3,CASSPGTGELFF
TRBV2,CASSRGTRGQNTEAFF
TRBV24-1,CATSDTYGKLFF
TRBV2,CASSVNRGFNEKLFF
TRBV9,CASSSGRAANYGYTF
TRBV11-2,CASSSYSSGVVTQYF
TRBV9,CASSVVDRGPDTQYF
TRBV18,CASSPLAGNEYEQFF
TRBV5-4,CASSNKAGSEKLFF